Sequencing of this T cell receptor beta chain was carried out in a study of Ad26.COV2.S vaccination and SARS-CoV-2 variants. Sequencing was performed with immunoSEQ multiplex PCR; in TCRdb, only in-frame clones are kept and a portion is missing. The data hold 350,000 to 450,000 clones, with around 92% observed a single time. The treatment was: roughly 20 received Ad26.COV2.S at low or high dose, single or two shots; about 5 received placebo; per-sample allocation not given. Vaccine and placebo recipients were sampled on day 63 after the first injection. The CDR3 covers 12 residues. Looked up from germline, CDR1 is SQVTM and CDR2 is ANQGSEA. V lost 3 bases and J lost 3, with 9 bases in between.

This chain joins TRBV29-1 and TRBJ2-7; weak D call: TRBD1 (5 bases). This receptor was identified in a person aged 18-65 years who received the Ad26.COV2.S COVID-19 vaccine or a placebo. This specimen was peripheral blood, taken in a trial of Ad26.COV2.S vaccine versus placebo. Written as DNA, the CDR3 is TGCAGCGTTGAGGTCAGGGACTACGAGCAGTACTTC. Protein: CSVEVRDYEQYF.